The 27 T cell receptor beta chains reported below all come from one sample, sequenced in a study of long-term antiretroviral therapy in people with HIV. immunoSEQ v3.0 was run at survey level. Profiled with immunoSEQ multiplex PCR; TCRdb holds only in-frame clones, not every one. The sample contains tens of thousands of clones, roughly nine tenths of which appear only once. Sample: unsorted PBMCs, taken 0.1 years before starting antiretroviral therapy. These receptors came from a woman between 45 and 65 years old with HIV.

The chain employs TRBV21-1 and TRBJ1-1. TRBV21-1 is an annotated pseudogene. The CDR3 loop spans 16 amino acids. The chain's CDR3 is CASSPRGSPGDTEAFF. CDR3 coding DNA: TGTGCCAGCAGCCCTCGGGGATCTCCGGGGGACACTGAAGCTTTCTTT.

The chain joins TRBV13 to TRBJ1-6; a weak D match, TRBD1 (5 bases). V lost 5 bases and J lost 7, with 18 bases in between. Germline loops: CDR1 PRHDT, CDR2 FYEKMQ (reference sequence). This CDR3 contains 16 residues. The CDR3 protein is CASSRGSGAPNSPLHF. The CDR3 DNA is TGTGCCAGCAGCCGAGGGTCCGGGGCTCCCAATTCACCCCTCCACTTT.

DNA of the CDR3: TGTGCCTGGAGTCCCGACAGGGGTCAGCCCCAGCATTTT. This translates into CAWSPDRGQPQHF. The J gene is TRBJ1-5, the V gene TRBV30, with 8 bases that match TRBD1. CDR3 length: 13 residues. The germline V gene has CDR1 GTSNPN and CDR2 SVGIG (reference sequence). V trimming: 2 bases; J trimming: 6 bases; junction bases outside the gene matches: 3. Full variable domain (remainder filled in from reference TRBV30 and TRBJ1-5): SQTIHQWPATLVQPVGSPLSLECTVEGTSNPNLYWYRQAAGRGLQLLFYSVGIGQISSEVPQNLSASRPQDRQFILSSKKLLLSDSGFYLCAWSPDRGQPQHFGDGTRLSIL.

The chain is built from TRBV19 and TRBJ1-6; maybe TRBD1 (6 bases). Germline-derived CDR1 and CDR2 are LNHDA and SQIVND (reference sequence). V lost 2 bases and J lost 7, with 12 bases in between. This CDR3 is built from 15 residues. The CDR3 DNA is TGTGCCAGTAGTATACAACAGGGAAAAAATTCACCCCTCCACTTT. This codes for CASSIQQGKNSPLHF.

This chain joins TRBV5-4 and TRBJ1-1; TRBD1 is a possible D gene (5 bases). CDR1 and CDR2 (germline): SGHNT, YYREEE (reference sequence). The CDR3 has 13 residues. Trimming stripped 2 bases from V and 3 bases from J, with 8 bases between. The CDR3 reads CASSLAGYTEAFF. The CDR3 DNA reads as TGTGCCAGCAGCTTAGCAGGGTACACTGAAGCTTTCTTT.

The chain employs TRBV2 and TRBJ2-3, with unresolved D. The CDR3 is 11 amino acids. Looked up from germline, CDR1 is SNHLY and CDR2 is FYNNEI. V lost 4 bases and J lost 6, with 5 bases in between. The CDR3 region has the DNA TGTGCCAGCAGTGCCATGGATACGCAGTATTTT. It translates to CASSAMDTQYF.

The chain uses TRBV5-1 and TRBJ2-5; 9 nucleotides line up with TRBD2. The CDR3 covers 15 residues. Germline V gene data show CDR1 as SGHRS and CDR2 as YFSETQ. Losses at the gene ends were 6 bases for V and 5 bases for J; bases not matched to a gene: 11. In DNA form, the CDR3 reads TGCGCCAGCAACATGGGGCTAGCGGGGATGGAGACCCAGTACTTC. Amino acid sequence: CASNMGLAGMETQYF.

The CDR3 sequence is CASSREGFSETQYF. For the CDR3, the DNA is TGTGCCAGCAGCCGCGAAGGGTTTTCTGAGACCCAGTACTTC. The chain employs TRBV13 and TRBJ2-5; D gene uncertain. The ends were cut back, 5 bases at V and 5 bases at J, with 15 bases in the middle. There are 14 residues in the CDR3. Germline V lookup: CDR1 PRHDT, CDR2 FYEKMQ (reference sequence).

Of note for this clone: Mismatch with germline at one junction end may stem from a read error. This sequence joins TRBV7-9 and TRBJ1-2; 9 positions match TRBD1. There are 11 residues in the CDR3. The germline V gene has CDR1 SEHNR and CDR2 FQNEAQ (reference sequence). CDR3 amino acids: CASSSQGTGTF. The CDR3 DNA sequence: TGTGCCAGCAGCTCACAAGGGACAGGGACATTC.

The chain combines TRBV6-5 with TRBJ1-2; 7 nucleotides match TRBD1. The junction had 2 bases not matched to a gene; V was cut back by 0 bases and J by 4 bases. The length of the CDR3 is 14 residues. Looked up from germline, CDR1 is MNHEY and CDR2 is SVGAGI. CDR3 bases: TGTGCCAGCAGTTACTCGGCAGGGGGCTATGGCTACACCTTC. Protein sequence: CASSYSAGGYGYTF.

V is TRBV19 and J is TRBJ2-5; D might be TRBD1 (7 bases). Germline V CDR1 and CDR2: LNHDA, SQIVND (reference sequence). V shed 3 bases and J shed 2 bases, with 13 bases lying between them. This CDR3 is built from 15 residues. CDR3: CASSIPTGRQETQYF. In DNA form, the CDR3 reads TGTGCCAGTAGTATCCCGACAGGGAGGCAAGAGACCCAGTACTTC.

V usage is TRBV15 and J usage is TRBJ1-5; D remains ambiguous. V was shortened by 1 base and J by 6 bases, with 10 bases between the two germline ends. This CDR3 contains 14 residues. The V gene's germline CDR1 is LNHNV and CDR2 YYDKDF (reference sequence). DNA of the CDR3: TGTGCCACCAGCAGAGGGGCGACACCTCAGCCCCAGCATTTT. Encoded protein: CATSRGATPQPQHF. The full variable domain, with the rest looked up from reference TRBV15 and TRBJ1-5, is DAMVIQNPRYQVTQFGKPVTLSCSQTLNHNVMYWYQQKSSQAPKLLFHYYDKDFNNEADTPDNFQSRRPNTSFCFLDIRSPGLGDTAMYLCATSRGATPQPQHFGDGTRLSIL.

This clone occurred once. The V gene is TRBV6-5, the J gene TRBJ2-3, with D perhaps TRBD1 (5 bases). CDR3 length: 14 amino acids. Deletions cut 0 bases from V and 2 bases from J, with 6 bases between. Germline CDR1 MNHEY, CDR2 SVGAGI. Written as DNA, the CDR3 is TGTGCCAGCAGTTACTCGGACAACACAGATACGCAGTATTTT. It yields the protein CASSYSDNTDTQYF.

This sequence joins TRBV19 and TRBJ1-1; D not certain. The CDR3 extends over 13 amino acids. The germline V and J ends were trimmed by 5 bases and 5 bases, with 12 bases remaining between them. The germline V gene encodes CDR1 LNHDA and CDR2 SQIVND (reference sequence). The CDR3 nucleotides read TGTGCCAGTAGTCTCGGGCTGAGGACTGAAGCTTTCTTT. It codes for CASSLGLRTEAFF.

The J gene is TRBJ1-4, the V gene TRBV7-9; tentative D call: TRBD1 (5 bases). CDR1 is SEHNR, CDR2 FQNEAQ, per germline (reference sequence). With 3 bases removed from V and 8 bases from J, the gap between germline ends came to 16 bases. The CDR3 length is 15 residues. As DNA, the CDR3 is TGTGCCAGCAGCTTCGATGGCGGGGGTTGGGAAAAACTGTTTTTT. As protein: CASSFDGGGWEKLFF.

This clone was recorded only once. The CDR3 DNA is TGTGCCAGTAGTGGGACAGGGAATTCACCCCTCCACTTT. This codes for CASSGTGNSPLHF. The chain links TRBV19 to TRBJ1-6, with 9 nucleotides matching TRBD1. The length of the CDR3 is 13 residues. CDR1 is LNHDA and CDR2 is SQIVND in the germline V gene (reference sequence). After removal of 5 bases from V and 7 bases from J, the junction contained 0 bases not matched to a gene.

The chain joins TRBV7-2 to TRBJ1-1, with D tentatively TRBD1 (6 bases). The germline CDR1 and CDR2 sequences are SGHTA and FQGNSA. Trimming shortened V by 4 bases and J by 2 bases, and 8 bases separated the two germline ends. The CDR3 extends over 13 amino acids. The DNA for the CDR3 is TGTGCCAGCAGCTCCAGGGGTAACACTGAAGCTTTCTTT. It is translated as CASSSRGNTEAFF.

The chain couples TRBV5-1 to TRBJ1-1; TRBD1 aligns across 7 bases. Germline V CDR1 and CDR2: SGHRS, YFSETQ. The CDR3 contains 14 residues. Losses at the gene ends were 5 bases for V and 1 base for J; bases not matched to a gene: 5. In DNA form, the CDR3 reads TGCGCCAGCAGGACGGGACAGTCGAACACTGAAGCTTTCTTT. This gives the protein CASRTGQSNTEAFF.

CDR3 in DNA: TGTGCCAGCAGCCAAGATTGGGGACTAGCGGGGGGCACAGATACGCAGTATTTT. Translated: CASSQDWGLAGGTDTQYF. The rearrangement joins TRBV4-2 to TRBJ2-3, with 14 bases identical to TRBD2. J gave up 1 base and V 0 bases, and 3 bases lay outside the gene matches. The germline V gene has CDR1 LGHNA and CDR2 YNFKEQ. There are 18 residues in the CDR3.

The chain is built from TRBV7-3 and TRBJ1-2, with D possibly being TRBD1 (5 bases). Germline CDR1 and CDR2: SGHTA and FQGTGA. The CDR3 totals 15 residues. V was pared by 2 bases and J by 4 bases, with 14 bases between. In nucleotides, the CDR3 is TGTGCCAGCAGCTTATACGCTTCGGGGGGCTATGGCTACACCTTC. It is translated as CASSLYASGGYGYTF.

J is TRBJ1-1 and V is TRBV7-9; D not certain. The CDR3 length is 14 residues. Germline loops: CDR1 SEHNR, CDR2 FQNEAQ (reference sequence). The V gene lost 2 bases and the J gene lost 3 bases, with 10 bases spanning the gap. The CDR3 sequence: CASSLTLMDTEAFF. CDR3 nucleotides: TGTGCCAGCAGCTTAACATTGATGGACACTGAAGCTTTCTTT.

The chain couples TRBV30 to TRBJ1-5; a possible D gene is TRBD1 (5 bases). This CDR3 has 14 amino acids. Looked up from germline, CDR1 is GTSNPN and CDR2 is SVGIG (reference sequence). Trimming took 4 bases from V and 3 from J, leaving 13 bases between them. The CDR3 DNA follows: TGTGCCTGGACCCTGGGGACCCCCAATCAGCCCCAGCATTTT. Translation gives CAWTLGTPNQPQHF.

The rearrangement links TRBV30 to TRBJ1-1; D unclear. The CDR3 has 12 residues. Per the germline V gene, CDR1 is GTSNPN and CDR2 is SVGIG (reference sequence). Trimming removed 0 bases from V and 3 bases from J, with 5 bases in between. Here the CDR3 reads CAWSVIDTEAFF. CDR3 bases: TGTGCCTGGAGTGTTATTGACACTGAAGCTTTCTTT.

The CDR3 DNA reads TGTGCCACCAGCAGAGAGCGGCAGGGAGCACCAAATGAGCAGTTCTTC. This gives the protein CATSRERQGAPNEQFF. The rearrangement joins TRBV15 to TRBJ2-1; D is tentatively TRBD1 or TRBD2 (5 bases each). V was pared by 0 bases and J by 7 bases, with 16 bases between. This CDR3 comprises 16 residues. The germline CDR1 and CDR2 sequences are LNHNV and YYDKDF (reference sequence).

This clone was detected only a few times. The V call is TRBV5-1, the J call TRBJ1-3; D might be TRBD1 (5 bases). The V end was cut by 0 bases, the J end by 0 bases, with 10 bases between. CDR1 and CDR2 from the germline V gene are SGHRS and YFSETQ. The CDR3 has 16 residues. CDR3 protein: CASSLAGADSGNTIYF. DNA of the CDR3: TGCGCCAGCAGCTTGGCCGGGGCAGACTCTGGAAACACCATATATTTT.

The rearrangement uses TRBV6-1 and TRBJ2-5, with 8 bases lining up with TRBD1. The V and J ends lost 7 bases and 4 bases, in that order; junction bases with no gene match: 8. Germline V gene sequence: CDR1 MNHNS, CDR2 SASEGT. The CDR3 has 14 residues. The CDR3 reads CASNTGQGGETQYF. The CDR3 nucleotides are TGTGCCAGCAACACCGGACAGGGTGGAGAGACCCAGTACTTC.

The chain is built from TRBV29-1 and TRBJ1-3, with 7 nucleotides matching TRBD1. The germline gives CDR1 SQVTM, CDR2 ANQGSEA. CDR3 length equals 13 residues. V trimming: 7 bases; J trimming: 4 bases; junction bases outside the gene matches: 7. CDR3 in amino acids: CSATDRAGNTIYF. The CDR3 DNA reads TGCAGCGCTACCGACAGGGCGGGAAACACCATATATTTT.